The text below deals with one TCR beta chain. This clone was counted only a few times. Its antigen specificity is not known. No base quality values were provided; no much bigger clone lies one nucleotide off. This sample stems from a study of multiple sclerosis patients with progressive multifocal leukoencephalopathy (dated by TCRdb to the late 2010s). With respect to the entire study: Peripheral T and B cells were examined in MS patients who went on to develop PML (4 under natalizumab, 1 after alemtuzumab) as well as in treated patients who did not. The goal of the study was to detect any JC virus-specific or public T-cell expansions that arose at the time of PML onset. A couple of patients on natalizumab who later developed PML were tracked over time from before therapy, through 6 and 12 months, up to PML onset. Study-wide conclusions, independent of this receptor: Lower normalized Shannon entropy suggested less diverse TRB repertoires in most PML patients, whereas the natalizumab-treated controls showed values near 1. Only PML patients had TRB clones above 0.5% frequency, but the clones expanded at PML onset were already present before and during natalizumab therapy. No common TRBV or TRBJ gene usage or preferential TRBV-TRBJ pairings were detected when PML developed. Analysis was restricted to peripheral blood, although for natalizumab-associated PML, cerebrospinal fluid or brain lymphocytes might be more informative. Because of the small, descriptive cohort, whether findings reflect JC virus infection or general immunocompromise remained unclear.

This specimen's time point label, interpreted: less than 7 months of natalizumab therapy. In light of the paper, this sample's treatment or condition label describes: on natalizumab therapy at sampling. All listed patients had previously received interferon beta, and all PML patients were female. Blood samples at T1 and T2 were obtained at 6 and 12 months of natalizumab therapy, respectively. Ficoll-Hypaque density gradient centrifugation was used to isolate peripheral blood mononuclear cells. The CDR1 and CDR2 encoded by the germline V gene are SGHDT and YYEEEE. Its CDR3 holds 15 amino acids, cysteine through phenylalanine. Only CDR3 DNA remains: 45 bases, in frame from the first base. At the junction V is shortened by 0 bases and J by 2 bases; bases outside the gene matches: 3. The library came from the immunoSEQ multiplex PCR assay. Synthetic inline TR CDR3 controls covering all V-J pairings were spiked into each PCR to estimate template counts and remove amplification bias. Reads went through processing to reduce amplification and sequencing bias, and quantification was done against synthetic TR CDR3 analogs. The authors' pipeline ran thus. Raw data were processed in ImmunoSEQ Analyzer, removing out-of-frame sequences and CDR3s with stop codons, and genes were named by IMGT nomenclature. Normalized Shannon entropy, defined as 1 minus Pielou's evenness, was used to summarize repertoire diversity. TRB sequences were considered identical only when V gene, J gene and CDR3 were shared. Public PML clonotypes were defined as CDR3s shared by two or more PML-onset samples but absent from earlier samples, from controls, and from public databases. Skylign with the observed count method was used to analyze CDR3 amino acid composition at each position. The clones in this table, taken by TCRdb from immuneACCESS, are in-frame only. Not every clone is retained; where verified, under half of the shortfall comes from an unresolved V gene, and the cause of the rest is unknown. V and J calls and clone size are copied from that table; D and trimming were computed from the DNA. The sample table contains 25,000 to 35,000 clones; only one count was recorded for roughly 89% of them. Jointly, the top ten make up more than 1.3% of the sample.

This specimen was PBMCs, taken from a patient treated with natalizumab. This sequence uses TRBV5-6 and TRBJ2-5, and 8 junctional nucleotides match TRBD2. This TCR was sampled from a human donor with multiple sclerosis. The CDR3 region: CASSLAGGMQETQYF. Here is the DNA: TGTGCCAGCAGCTTGGCGGGAGGGATGCAAGAGACCCAGTACTTC. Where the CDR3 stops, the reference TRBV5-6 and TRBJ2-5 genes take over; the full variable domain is DAGVTQSPTHLIKTRGQQVTLRCSPKSGHDTVSWYQQALGQGPQFIFQYYEEEERQRGNFPDRFSGHQFPNYSSELNVNALLLGDSALYLCASSLAGGMQETQYFGPGTRLLVL.